Shown below are 21 T cell receptor beta chains from a single sample sequenced in a study of breast tumors, draining lymph nodes, adjacent tissues. Axillary draining lymph nodes of breast cancer patients supplied the node samples. TCRdb independently ran MiXCR on the multiplex PCR reads; one entry per CDR3 protein. The sample includes around 140,000 distinct CDR3 sequences, over 25% of them seen just once. The material sequenced was axillary lymph node tissue. The source of these receptors is a female donor with breast cancer. Some clones in this sample may be carry-over from other donors' samples.

This clonotype appeared once. The J gene is TRBJ2-7, the V gene TRBV20-1; a possible D gene is TRBD1 (6 bases). V was clipped by 3 bases and J by 2 bases, with 17 bases between them. The germline gives CDR1 DFQATT, CDR2 SNEGSKA (reference sequence). This CDR3 region has 15 residues. The CDR3 bases are TGCAGTGCTAGCGGAATGACAGGAGGCACCTACGAGCAGTACTTC. This gives the protein CSASGMTGGTYEQYF.

This clonotype has at least ten counts. The rearrangement joins TRBV2 to TRBJ2-7; perhaps TRBD2 as D (6 bases). Trimming cost V 3 bases and J 5 bases, with 11 bases left between them. The V gene's germline CDR1 is SNHLY and CDR2 FYNNEI. The CDR3 is 13 amino acids. The CDR3 region is CASSDRRRDEQYF. The CDR3 nucleotides read TGTGCCAGCAGTGACAGGAGGAGGGACGAGCAGTACTTC.

Note on this clonotype: This may be a read error, as it is one base from a much larger clone. The chain carries TRBV5-8 and TRBJ1-5, with D possibly matching TRBD1 (5 bases). The CDR3 totals 17 residues. Germline V gene sequence: CDR1 SGHTS, CDR2 YDEGEE. The DNA of the CDR3 is TGTGCCAGCAGCTTGGGGTTAGCACAGCCGGGGGATCACCCCCAGCATTTT. The encoded protein is CASSLGLAQPGDHPQHF.

A word on this clonotype: A much larger clone lies a single base off, so this may be a read error. This chain uses TRBV18 with TRBJ1-5; D may be TRBD1 (5 bases). The CDR3 runs 16 residues. Germline V gives CDR1 KGHSH, CDR2 LQKENI. The CDR3 spells CASSLLGEGSNQLQHF. In DNA, the CDR3 is TGTGCCAGCTCACTCTTAGGGGAGGGTAGCAATCAGCTCCAGCATTTT.

This clonotype appeared many times. This chain joins TRBV19 and TRBJ2-1; TRBD1 matches 7 bases. The CDR3 sequence is 15 residues long. The J segment lost 3 bases and the V segment lost 1 base, leaving 3 bases of the junction unmatched. Germline V gives CDR1 LNHDA, CDR2 SQIVND (reference sequence). The CDR3 DNA reads as TGTGCCAGTAGTATAGTCGGGACAGTCTACAATGAGCAGTTCTTC. It specifies CASSIVGTVYNEQFF. Using reference TRBV19 and TRBJ2-1 for the parts outside the CDR3, the full variable domain is DGGITQSPKYLFRKEGQNVTLSCEQNLNHDAMYWYRQDPGQGLRLIYYSQIVNDFQKGDIAEGYSVSREKKESFPLTVTSAQKNPTAFYLCASSIVGTVYNEQFFGPGTRLTVL.

This clonotype occurred many times. The junction shows a germline mismatch at one end, possibly a read error. The chain uses TRBV14 and TRBJ2-5, with TRBD1 identical over 9 bases. Germline V gene sequence: CDR1 SGHDN, CDR2 FVKESK. The CDR3 covers 15 residues. The CDR3 sequence is CASSRWTGVKETPYF. CDR3 nucleotides: TGTGCCAGCAGCCGATGGACAGGGGTCAAAGAGACCCCGTACTTC.

Notes on this clonotype: Just one base apart from a much larger clone, this may be a read error. Written as DNA, the CDR3 is TGTGCCATCAGTGATCGGACAGGCTTTAGGGGCCTAAACACCATGTATTTT. It specifies CAISDRTGFRGLNTMYF. The chain couples TRBV10-3 to TRBJ1-3; 7 nucleotides line up with TRBD1. CDR1 ENHRY and CDR2 SYGVKD come from the germline V gene. The CDR3 is 17 residues long.

This clonotype was recorded at least ten times. This chain joins TRBV7-6 and TRBJ2-1; TRBD1 agrees at 7 bases. The CDR3 consists of 14 residues. Germline V gene sequence: CDR1 SGHVS, CDR2 FNYEAQ. V trimming: 5 bases; J trimming: 4 bases; junction bases outside the gene matches: 5. For the CDR3, the DNA is TGTGCCAGCAGCACACAGACAGGGTACAATGAGCAGTTCTTC. Protein product: CASSTQTGYNEQFF.

This chain joins TRBV7-6 and TRBJ1-1; no firm D call. Germline V lookup: CDR1 SGHVS, CDR2 FNYEAQ. Trimming cost V 2 bases and J 10 bases, with 17 bases left between them. The CDR3 loop spans 14 amino acids. The CDR3 protein is CASSLRKSSPLAFF. The DNA of the CDR3 is TGTGCCAGCAGCTTAAGAAAGTCTTCCCCCTTAGCTTTCTTT.

In this sample, this clonotype turned up many times. One end of the junction is discordant with germline, which a read error may explain. The rearrangement joins TRBV6-5 to TRBJ2-2; D gene unclear. There are 15 residues in the CDR3. Germline CDR1 is MNHEY and CDR2 is SVGAGI. As DNA, the CDR3 is TGTGCCAGCAGTCACTCGTCCCAGAACACCGGGGAGCTGTTTTTT. Translation: CASSHSSQNTGELFF.

There are many counts of this clonotype. The V call is TRBV12-3 or TRBV12-4, the J call TRBJ2-5, with D perhaps given as TRBD1 or TRBD2 (7 bases each). This CDR3 has 13 residues. Trimming removed 6 bases at V and 5 bases at J, with 13 bases between. CDR3 residues: CASRGRGLETQYF. DNA of the CDR3: TGTGCCAGCAGGGGGAGGGGGCTGGAGACCCAGTACTTC.

By sample share, this clonotype is medium-sized. The chain links TRBV10-3 to TRBJ1-6; TRBD1 agrees at 7 bases. In germline, CDR1 is ENHRY, CDR2 SYGVKD. The CDR3 runs 15 residues. With 0 bases clipped from V and 9 bases from J, the junction kept 5 bases outside the gene matches. The CDR3 DNA sequence: TGTGCCATCAGTGAGTCGACAGGGTACGGTTCACCCCTCCACTTT. Protein product: CAISESTGYGSPLHF.

This chain uses TRBV2 with TRBJ2-7, with no clear D. The germline CDR1 and CDR2 sequences are SNHLY and FYNNEI. With 1 base removed from V and 5 bases from J, the gap between germline ends came to 9 bases. The CDR3 contains 13 residues. The DNA of the CDR3 is TGTGCCAGCAGTGAAGGGACCTTCAACGAGCAGTACTTC. The encoded protein is CASSEGTFNEQYF.

The chain employs TRBV24-1 and TRBJ2-1; 13 bases agree with TRBD2. Germline CDR1 KGHDR, CDR2 SFDVKD. V lost 4 bases and J lost 7; bases outside the gene matches: 3. The CDR3 spans 15 residues. In DNA, the CDR3 is TGTGCCACCAGTGAACTAGCGGGGGGGCCGAATGAGCAGTTCTTC. As protein: CATSELAGGPNEQFF.

V is TRBV6-6 and J is TRBJ1-1; possibly TRBD1 for D (5 bases). The CDR3 spans 13 residues. V lost 0 bases to trimming and J lost 8 bases, with 10 bases between them. Per the germline V gene, CDR1 is MNHNY and CDR2 is SVGAGI (reference sequence). The CDR3 reads CASSYSGTAEAFF. CDR3 bases: TGTGCCAGCAGTTACTCTGGGACGGCCGAAGCTTTCTTT.

This clonotype was recorded many times. The chain couples TRBV12-3 or TRBV12-4 to TRBJ2-3; 7 bases fit TRBD1. The CDR3 totals 15 residues. The ends lost 6 bases at V and 4 bases at J; junction bases unmatched: 10. The CDR3 loop reads CASRIRGFRADTQYF. CDR3 bases: TGTGCCAGCAGAATCAGGGGGTTTCGGGCAGATACGCAGTATTTT.

In its sample, this clonotype was seen many times. This sequence joins TRBV18 and TRBJ1-5; D is unresolved. Germline CDR1 reads KGHSH; CDR2 reads LQKENI. Trimming left V 5 bases short and J 4 bases short, with 9 bases between. This CDR3 region has 13 residues. The DNA for the CDR3 is TGTGCCAGCTCAAGAGACAAGAATCAGCCCCAGCATTTT. It is translated as CASSRDKNQPQHF.

In this sample, this clonotype turned up many times. The chain is built from TRBV6-1 and TRBJ1-6; 8 bases are a match to TRBD1. Germline-derived CDR1 and CDR2 are MNHNS and SASEGT. Germline trimming cut 2 bases from V and 5 bases from J; bases unmatched to any gene: 11. The CDR3 runs 18 residues. CDR3: CASSERGQGASDNSPLHF. The CDR3 DNA reads TGTGCCAGCAGTGAACGGGGGCAGGGGGCAAGTGATAATTCACCCCTCCACTTT.

V is TRBV20-1 and J is TRBJ2-5; 7 nucleotides line up with TRBD1. V lost 7 bases to trimming and J lost 5 bases; unmatched junction nucleotides: 13. The germline CDR1 and CDR2 sequences are DFQATT and SNEGSKA (reference sequence). The CDR3 loop spans 14 amino acids. The CDR3 nucleotides read TGCAGTGTAGCCAGGACGGAGACAGGGGAGACCCAGTACTTC. The encoded protein is CSVARTETGETQYF.

This clonotype was seen ten or more times. J is TRBJ2-5 and V is TRBV4-1; no clear D gene. The V gene lost 5 bases and the J gene lost 5 bases, with 9 bases spanning the gap. Germline CDR1 reads MGHRA; CDR2 reads YSYEKL. The CDR3 length is 12 residues. CDR3 protein: CASSSDAETQYF. The CDR3 bases are TGCGCCAGCAGCTCGGATGCGGAGACCCAGTACTTC.

Turning to this clonotype: A read error may be the cause here, since a much bigger clone is one base away. This chain connects TRBV11-3 to TRBJ2-1; tentative D call: TRBD2 (6 bases). Germline values: CDR1 SGHNT, CDR2 YENEEA. This CDR3 comprises 16 residues. V was shortened by 3 bases and J by 2 bases, with 14 bases between the two germline ends. This chain's CDR3 is CASSFGGVGPYNEQFF. The DNA of the CDR3 is TGTGCCAGCAGCTTTGGAGGGGTAGGCCCCTACAATGAGCAGTTCTTC.